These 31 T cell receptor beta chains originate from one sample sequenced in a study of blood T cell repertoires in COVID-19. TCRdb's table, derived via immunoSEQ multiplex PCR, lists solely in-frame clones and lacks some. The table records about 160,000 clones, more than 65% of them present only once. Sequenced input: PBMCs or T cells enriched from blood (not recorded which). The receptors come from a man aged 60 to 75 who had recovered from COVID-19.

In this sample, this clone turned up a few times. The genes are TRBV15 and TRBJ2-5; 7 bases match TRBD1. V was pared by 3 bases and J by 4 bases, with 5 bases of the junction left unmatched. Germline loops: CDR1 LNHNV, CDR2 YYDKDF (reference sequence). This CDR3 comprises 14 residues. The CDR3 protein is CATSSLGGAETQYF. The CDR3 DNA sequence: TGTGCCACCAGCAGCCTAGGGGGCGCAGAGACCCAGTACTTC. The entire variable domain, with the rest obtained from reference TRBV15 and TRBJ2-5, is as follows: DAMVIQNPRYQVTQFGKPVTLSCSQTLNHNVMYWYQQKSSQAPKLLFHYYDKDFNNEADTPDNFQSRRPNTSFCFLDIRSPGLGDTAMYLCATSSLGGAETQYFGPGTRLLVL.

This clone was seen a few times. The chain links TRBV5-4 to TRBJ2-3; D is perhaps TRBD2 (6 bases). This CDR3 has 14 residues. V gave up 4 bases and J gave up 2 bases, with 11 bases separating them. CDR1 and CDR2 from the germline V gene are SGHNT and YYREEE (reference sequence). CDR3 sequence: CASSRLVNTDTQYF. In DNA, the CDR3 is TGTGCCAGCAGCAGACTAGTAAACACAGATACGCAGTATTTT.

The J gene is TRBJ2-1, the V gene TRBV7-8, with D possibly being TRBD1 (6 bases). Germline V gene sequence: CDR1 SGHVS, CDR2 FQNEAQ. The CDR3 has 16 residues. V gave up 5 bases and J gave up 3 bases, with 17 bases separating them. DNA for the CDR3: TGTGCCAGCAGCCCTACAGGGTTAGAGAACTACAATGAGCAGTTCTTC. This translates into CASSPTGLENYNEQFF.

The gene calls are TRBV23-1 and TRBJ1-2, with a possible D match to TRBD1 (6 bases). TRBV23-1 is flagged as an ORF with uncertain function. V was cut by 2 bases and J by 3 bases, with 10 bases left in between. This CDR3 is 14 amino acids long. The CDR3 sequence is CASSQRTADYGYTF. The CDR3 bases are TGCGCCAGCAGTCAACGGACAGCGGACTATGGCTACACCTTC.

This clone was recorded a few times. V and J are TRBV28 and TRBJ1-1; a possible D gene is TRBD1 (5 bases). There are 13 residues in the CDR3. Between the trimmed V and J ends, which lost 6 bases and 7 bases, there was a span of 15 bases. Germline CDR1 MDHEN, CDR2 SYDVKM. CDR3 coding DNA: TGTGCCAGCAGCCCAGTGGGGCCCGATGAAGCTTTCTTT. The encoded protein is CASSPVGPDEAFF.

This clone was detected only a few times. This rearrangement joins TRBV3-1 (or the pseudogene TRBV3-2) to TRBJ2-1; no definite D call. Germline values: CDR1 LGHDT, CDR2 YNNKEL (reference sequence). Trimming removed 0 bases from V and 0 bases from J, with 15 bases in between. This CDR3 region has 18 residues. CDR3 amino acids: CASSQDGPAASSYNEQFF. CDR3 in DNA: TGTGCCAGCAGCCAAGATGGGCCGGCAGCCAGCTCCTACAATGAGCAGTTCTTC.

CDR3 sequence (DNA): TGTGCCTGGAGGGACAGTTGGGGTACTGAAGCTTTCTTT. Amino acid sequence: CAWRDSWGTEAFF. This chain connects TRBV30 to TRBJ1-1; tentative D call: TRBD1 (6 bases). This CDR3 comprises 13 residues. Trimming removed 3 bases at V and 5 bases at J, with 13 bases between. In germline, CDR1 is GTSNPN, CDR2 SVGIG (reference sequence). The whole variable domain, filled in from reference TRBV30 and TRBJ1-1, reads SQTIHQWPATLVQPVGSPLSLECTVEGTSNPNLYWYRQAAGRGLQLLFYSVGIGQISSEVPQNLSASRPQDRQFILSSKKLLLSDSGFYLCAWRDSWGTEAFFGQGTRLTVV.

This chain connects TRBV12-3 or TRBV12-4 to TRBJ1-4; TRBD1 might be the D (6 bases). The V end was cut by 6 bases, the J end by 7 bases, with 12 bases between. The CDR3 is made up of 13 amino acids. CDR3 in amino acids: CASSPQGREKLFF. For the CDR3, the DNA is TGTGCCAGCAGCCCACAGGGTCGTGAAAAACTGTTTTTT.

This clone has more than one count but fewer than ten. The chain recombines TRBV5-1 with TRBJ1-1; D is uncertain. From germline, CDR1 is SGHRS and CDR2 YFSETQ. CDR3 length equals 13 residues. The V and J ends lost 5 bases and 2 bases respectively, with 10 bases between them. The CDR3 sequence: CASRSQLNTEAFF. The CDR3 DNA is TGCGCCAGCAGATCTCAGTTAAACACTGAAGCTTTCTTT. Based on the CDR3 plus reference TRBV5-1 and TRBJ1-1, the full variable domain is KAGVTQTPRYLIKTRGQQVTLSCSPISGHRSVSWYQQTPGQGLQFLFEYFSETQRNKGNFPGRFSGRQFSNSRSEMNVSTLELGDSALYLCASRSQLNTEAFFGQGTRLTVV.

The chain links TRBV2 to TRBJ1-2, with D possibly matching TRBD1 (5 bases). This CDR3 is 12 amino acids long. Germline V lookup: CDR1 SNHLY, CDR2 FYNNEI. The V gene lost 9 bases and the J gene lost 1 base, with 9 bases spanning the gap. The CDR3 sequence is CASSQGNYGYTF. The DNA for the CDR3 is TGTGCCAGTTCCCAGGGTAACTATGGCTACACCTTC.

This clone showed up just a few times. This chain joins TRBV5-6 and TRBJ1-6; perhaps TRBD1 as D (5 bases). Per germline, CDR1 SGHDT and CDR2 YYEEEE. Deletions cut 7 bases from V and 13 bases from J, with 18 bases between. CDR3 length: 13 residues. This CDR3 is CASGRVTQLPLHF. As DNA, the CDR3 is TGTGCCAGCGGCAGGGTCACGCAATTGCCCCTCCACTTT.

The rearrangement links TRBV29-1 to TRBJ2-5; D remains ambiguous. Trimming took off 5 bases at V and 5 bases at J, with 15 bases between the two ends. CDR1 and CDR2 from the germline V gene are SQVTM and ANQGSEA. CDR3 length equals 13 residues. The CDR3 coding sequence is TGCAGCGTTAATGTCGGTCAAATGGAGACCCAGTACTTC. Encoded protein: CSVNVGQMETQYF. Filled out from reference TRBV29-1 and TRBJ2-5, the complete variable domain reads SAVISQKPSRDICQRGTSLTIQCQVDSQVTMMFWYRQQPGQSLTLIATANQGSEATYESGFVIDKFPISRPNLTFSTLTVSNMSPEDSSIYLCSVNVGQMETQYFGPGTRLLVL.

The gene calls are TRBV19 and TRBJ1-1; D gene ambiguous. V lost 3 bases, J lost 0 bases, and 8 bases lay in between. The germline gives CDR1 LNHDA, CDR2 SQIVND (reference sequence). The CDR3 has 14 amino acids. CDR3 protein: CASSILLLNTEAFF. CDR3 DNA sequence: TGTGCCAGTAGTATTTTACTTCTGAACACTGAAGCTTTCTTT.

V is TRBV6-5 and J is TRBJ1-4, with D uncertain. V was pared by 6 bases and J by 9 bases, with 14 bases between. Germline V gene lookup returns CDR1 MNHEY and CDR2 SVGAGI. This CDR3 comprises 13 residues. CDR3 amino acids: CASRTGSAKKLFF. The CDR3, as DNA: TGTGCCAGCAGGACCGGGTCAGCTAAAAAACTGTTTTTT.

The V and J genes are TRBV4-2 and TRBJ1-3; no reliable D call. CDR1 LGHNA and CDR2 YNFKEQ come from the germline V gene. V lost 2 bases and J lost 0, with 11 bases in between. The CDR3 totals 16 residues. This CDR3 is CASSQPPGSSGNTIYF. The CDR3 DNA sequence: TGTGCCAGCAGCCAACCTCCGGGTAGCTCTGGAAACACCATATATTTT.

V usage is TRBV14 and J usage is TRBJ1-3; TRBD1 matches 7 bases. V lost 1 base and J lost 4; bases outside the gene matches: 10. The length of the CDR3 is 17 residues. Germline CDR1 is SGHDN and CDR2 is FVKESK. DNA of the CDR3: TGTGCCAGCAGCCAAGTGTGGAGGGGGCGAGGAGGAAACACCATATATTTT. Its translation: CASSQVWRGRGGNTIYF.

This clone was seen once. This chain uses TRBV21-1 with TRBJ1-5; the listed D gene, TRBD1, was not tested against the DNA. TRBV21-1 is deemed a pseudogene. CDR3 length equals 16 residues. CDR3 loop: CASSKIGRDSNQPQHF. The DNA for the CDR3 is TGTGCCAGCAGCAAAATCGGCAGGGATAGCAATCAGCCCCAGCATTTT.

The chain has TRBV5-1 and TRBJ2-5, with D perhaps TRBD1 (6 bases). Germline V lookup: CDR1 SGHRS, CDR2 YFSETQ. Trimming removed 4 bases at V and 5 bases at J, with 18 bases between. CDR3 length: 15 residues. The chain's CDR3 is CASSTLQGLGETQYF. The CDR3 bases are TGCGCCAGCAGCACCCTACAGGGTCTAGGGGAGACCCAGTACTTC. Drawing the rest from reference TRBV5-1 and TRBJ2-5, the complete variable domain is KAGVTQTPRYLIKTRGQQVTLSCSPISGHRSVSWYQQTPGQGLQFLFEYFSETQRNKGNFPGRFSGRQFSNSRSEMNVSTLELGDSALYLCASSTLQGLGETQYFGPGTRLLVL.

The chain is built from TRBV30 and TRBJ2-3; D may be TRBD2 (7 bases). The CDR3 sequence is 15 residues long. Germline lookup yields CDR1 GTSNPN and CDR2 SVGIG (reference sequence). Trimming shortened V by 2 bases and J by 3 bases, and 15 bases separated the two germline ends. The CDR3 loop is CAWSLTGGPTDTQYF. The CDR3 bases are TGTGCCTGGAGTTTAACGGGGGGCCCTACAGATACGCAGTATTTT.

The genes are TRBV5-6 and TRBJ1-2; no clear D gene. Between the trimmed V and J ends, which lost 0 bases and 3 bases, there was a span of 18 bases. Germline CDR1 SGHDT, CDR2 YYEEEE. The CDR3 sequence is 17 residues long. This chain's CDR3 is CASSLGGAGPRHYGYTF. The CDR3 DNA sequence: TGTGCCAGCAGCTTGGGAGGAGCGGGCCCTCGCCACTATGGCTACACCTTC.

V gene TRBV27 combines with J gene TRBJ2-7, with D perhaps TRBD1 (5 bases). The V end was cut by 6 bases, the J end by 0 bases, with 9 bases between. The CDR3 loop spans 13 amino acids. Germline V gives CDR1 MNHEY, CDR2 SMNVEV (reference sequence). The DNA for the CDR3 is TGTGCCAGCAGGAGTAGGGGCTCCTACGAGCAGTACTTC. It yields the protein CASRSRGSYEQYF.

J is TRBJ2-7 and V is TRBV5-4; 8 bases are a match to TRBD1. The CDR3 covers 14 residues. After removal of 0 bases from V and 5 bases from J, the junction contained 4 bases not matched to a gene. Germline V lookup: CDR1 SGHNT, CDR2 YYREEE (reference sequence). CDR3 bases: TGTGCCAGCAGCTTGGAACAGGGGGGTGACGAGCAGTACTTC. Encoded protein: CASSLEQGGDEQYF. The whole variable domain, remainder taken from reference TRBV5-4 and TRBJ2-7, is ETGVTQSPTHLIKTRGQQVTLRCSSQSGHNTVSWYQQALGQGPQFIFQYYREEENGRGNFPPRFSGLQFPNYSSELNVNALELDDSALYLCASSLEQGGDEQYFGPGTRLTVT.

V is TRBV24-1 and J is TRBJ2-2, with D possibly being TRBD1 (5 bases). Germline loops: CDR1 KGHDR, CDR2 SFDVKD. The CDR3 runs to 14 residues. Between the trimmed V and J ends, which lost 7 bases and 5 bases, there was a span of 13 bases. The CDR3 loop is CATSRAGSTGELFF. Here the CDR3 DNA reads TGTGCCACCAGCAGGGCAGGGTCAACCGGGGAGCTGTTTTTT.

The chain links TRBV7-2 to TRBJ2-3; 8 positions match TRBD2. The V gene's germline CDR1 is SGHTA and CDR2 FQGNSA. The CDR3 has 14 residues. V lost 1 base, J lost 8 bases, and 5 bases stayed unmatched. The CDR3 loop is CASSLETGRGTQYF. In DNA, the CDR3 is TGTGCCAGCAGCTTAGAGACCGGGAGGGGTACGCAGTATTTT.

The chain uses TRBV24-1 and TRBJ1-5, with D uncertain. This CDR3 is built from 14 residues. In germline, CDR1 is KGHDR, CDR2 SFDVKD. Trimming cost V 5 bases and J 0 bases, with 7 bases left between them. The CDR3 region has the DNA TGTGCCACCAGTGGAGGATATAGCAATCAGCCCCAGCATTTT. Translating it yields CATSGGYSNQPQHF.

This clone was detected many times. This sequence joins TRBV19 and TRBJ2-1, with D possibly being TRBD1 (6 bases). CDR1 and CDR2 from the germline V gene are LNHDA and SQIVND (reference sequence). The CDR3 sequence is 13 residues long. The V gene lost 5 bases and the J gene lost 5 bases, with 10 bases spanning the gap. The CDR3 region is CASSPRTDNEQFF. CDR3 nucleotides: TGTGCCAGTAGTCCCCGGACAGACAATGAGCAGTTCTTC.

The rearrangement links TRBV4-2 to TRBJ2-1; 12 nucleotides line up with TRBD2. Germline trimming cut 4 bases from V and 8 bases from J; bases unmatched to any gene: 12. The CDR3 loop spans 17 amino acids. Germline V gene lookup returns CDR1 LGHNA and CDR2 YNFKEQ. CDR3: CASSPSQTSGSGDEQFF. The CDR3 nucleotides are TGTGCCAGCAGCCCTTCCCAGACTAGCGGGAGCGGCGATGAGCAGTTCTTC.

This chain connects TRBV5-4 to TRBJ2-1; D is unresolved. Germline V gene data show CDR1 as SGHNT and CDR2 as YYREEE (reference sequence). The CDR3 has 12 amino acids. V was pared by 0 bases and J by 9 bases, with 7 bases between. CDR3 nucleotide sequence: TGTGCCAGCAGCTTGGTTCCGGGTGAGCAGTTCTTC. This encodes CASSLVPGEQFF.

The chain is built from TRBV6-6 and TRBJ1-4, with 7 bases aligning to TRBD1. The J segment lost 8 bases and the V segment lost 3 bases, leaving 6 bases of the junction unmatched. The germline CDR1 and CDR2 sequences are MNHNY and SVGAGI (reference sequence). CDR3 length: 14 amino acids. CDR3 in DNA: TGTGCCAGCAGTTATGAGGGGGCGAGCGAAAAACTGTTTTTT. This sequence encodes CASSYEGASEKLFF.

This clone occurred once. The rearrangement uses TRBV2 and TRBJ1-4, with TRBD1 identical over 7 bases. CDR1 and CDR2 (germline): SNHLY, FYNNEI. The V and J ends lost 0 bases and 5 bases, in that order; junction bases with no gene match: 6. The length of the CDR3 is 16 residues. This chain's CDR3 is CASSEALGTENEKLFF. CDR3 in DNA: TGTGCCAGCAGTGAAGCGCTTGGGACAGAGAATGAAAAACTGTTTTTT.

The CDR3 protein is CASSQSAGTGAYNEQFF. The CDR3 nucleotides read TGCGCCAGCAGCCAGTCCGCCGGGACTGGGGCGTACAATGAGCAGTTCTTC. This sequence joins TRBV4-1 and TRBJ2-1, with a weak D call TRBD2 (6 bases). V was pared by 3 bases and J by 4 bases, with 19 bases between. The CDR3 has 17 amino acids. Germline CDR1 MGHRA, CDR2 YSYEKL.